This T cell receptor beta chain was sequenced during a study of T cells in localized non-small cell lung cancer. Study results and caveats: Of the tissues analyzed, uninvolved adjacent lung showed maximal T cell clonality, greater than tumor. Longer overall survival accompanied higher blood T cell density.

The CDR3 contains 13 residues. V was trimmed by 10 bases and J by 6 bases, leaving 16 bases between them. The V gene's germline CDR1 is LNHDA and CDR2 SQIVND (reference sequence). As concerns this clone: Its antigen remains unknown.

Clones were sequenced by immunoSEQ multiplex PCR, and TCRdb holds only the in-frame ones, with some missing. The table records about 59,000 clones, 80% to 95% of them present only once. The sequencing here drew on peripheral blood, taken before any cancer treatment. The TCR sequence derives from a man aged 40 to 75 with stage I lung adenocarcinoma. This sequence joins TRBV19 and TRBJ1-5; D unresolved. Here the CDR3 DNA reads TGTGCCACCAAAGGCTGGGCCGGTCAGCCCCAGCATTTT. Amino acids: CATKGWAGQPQHF.